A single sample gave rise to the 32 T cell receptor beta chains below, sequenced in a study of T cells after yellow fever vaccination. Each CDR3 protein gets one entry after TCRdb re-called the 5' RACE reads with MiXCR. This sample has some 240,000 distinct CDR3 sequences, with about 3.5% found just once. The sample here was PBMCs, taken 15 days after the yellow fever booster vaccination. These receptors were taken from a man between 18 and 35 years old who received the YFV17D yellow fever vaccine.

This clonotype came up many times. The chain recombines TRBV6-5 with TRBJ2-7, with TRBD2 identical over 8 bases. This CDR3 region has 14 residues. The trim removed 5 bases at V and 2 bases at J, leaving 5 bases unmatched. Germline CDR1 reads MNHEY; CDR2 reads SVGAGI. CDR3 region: CASSAGTRAYEQYF. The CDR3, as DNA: TGTGCCAGCAGTGCCGGGACTAGAGCCTACGAGCAGTACTTC.

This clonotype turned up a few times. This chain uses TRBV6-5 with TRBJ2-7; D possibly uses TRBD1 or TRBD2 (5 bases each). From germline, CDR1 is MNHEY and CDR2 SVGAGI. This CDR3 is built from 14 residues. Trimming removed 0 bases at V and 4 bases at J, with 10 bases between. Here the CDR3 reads CASSYSRGLYEQYF. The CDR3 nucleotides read TGTGCCAGCAGTTACTCGAGGGGTTTATACGAGCAGTACTTC.

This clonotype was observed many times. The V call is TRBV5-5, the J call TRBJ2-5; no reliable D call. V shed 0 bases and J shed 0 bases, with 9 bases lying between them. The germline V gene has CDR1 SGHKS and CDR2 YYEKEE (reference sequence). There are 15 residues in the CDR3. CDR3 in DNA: TGTGCCAGCAGCTTGGGACGGTGGTACCAAGAGACCCAGTACTTC. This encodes CASSLGRWYQETQYF.

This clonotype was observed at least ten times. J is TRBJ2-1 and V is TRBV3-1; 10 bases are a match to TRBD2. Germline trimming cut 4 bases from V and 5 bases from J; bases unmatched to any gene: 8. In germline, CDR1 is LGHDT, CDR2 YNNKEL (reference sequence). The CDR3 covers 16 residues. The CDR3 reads CASSPVLSGGNNEQFF. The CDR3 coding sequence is TGTGCCAGCAGCCCCGTTCTTAGCGGGGGGAACAATGAGCAGTTCTTC.

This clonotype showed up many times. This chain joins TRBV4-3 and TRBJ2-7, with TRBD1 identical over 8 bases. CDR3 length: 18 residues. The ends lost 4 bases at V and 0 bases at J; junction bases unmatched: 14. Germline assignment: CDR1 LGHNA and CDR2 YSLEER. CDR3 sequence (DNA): TGCGCCAGCAGCCCAGGGTGGGTCAGGGGGCGTTTCTCCTACGAGCAGTACTTC. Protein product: CASSPGWVRGRFSYEQYF.

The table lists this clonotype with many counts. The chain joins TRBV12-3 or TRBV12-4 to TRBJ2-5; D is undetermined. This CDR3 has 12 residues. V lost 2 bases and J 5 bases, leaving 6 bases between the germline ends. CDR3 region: CASSLIRETQYF. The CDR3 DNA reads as TGTGCCAGCAGTTTAATTCGGGAGACCCAGTACTTC.

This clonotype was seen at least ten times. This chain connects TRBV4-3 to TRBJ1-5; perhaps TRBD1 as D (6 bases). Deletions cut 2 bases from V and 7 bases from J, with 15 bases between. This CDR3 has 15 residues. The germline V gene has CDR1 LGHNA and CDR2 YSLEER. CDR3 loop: CASSQNRDGNQPQHF. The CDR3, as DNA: TGCGCCAGCAGCCAAAACAGGGACGGGAACCAGCCCCAGCATTTT.

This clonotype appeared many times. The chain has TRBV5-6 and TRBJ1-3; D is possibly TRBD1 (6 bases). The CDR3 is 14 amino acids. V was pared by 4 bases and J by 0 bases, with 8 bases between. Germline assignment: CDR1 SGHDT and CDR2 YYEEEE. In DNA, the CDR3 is TGTGCCAGCAGCGGACAGTACTCTGGAAACACCATATATTTT. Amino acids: CASSGQYSGNTIYF.

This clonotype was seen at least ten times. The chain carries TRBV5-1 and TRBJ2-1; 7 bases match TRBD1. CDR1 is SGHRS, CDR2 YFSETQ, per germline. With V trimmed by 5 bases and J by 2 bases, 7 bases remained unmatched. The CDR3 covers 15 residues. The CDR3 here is CASRAGTDTYNEQFF. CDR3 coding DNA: TGCGCCAGCAGGGCCGGGACAGACACCTACAATGAGCAGTTCTTC.

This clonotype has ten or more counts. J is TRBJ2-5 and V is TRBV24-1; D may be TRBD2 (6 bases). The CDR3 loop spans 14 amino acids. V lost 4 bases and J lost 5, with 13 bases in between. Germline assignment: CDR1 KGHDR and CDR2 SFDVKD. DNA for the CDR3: TGTGCCACCAGTGAGGCAGGGAGGCTTGAGACCCAGTACTTC. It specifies CATSEAGRLETQYF.

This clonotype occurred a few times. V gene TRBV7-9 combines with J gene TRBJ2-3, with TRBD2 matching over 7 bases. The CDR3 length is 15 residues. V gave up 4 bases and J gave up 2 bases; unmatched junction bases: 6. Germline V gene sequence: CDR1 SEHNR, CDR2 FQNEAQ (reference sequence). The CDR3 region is CASSSMGGHTDTQYF. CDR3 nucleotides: TGTGCCAGCAGCTCTATGGGAGGGCACACAGATACGCAGTATTTT.

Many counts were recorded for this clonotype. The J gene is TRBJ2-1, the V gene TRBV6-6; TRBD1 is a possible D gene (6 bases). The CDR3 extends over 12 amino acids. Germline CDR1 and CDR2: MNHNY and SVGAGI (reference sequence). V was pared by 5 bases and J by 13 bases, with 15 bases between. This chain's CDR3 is CASSTGQLEQFF. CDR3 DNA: TGTGCCAGCAGTACAGGACAGCTCGAACAGTTCTTC.

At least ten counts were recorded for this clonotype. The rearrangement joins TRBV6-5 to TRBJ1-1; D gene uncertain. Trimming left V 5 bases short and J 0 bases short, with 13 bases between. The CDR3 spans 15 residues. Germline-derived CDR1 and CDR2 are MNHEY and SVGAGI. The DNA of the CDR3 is TGTGCCAGCAGTACCGAGGACCGAGTGAACACTGAAGCTTTCTTT. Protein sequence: CASSTEDRVNTEAFF.

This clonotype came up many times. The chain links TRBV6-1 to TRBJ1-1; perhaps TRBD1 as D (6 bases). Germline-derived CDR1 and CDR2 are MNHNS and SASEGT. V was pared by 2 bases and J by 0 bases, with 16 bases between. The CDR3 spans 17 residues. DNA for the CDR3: TGTGCCAGCAGTGAATTCGGAGGGGGGCAGTTGAACACTGAAGCTTTCTTT. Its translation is CASSEFGGGQLNTEAFF.

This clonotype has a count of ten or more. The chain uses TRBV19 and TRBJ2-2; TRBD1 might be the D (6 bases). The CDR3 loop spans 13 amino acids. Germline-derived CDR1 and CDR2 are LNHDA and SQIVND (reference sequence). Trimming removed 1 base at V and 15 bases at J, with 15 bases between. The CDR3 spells CASSIGTVPKVFF. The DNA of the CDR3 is TGTGCCAGTAGTATAGGGACAGTCCCGAAGGTGTTTTTT.

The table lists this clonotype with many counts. CDR3 DNA sequence: TGTGCCAGCAGCTTTGAGGGGTTGTCGGAGACCCAGTACTTC. Translating it yields CASSFEGLSETQYF. The V and J genes are TRBV7-9 and TRBJ2-5; perhaps D is TRBD1 or TRBD2 (5 bases each). The CDR3 spans 14 residues. V was pared by 3 bases and J by 5 bases, with 13 bases between. Germline V lookup: CDR1 SEHNR, CDR2 FQNEAQ (reference sequence).

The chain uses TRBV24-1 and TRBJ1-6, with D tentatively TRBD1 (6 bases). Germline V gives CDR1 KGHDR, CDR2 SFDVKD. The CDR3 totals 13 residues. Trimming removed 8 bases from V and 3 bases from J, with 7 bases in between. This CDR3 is CATTRGYNSPLHF. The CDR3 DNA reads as TGTGCCACCACCAGGGGCTATAATTCACCCCTCCACTTT.

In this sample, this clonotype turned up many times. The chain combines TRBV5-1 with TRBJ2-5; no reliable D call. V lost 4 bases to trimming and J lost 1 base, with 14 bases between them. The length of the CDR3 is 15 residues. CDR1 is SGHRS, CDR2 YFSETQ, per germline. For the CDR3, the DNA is TGCGCCAGCAGCCCCGGAGCCCGGACCCAAGAGACCCAGTACTTC. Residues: CASSPGARTQETQYF. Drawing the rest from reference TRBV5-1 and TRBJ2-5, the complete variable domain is KAGVTQTPRYLIKTRGQQVTLSCSPISGHRSVSWYQQTPGQGLQFLFEYFSETQRNKGNFPGRFSGRQFSNSRSEMNVSTLELGDSALYLCASSPGARTQETQYFGPGTRLLVL.

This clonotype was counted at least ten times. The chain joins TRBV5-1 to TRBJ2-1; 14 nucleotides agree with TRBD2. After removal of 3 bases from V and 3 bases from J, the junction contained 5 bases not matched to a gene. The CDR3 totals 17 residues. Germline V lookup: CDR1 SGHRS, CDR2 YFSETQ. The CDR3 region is CASSSGLAGANYNEQFF. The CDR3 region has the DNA TGCGCCAGCAGCTCGGGACTAGCGGGGGCAAACTACAATGAGCAGTTCTTC.

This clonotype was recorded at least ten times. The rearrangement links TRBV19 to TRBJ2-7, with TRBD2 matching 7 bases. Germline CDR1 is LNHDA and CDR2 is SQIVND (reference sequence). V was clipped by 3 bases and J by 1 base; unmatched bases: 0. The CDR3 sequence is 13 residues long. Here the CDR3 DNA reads TGTGCCAGTAGTATGCGGGGGTCCTACGAGCAGTACTTC. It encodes CASSMRGSYEQYF.

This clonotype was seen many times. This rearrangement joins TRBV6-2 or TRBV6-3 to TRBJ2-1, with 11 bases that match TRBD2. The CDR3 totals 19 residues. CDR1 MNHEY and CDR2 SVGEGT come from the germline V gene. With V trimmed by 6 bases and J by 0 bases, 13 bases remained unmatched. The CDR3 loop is CASSPVPLAGGSSYNEQFF. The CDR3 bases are TGTGCCAGCAGCCCGGTCCCTCTAGCGGGGGGAAGCTCCTACAATGAGCAGTTCTTC.

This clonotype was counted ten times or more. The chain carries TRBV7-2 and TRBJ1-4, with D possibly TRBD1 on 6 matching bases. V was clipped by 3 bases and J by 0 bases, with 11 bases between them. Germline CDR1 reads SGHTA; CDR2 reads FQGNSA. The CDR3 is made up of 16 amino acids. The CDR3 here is CASSLGGLATNEKLFF. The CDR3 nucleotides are TGTGCCAGCAGCTTGGGGGGGCTTGCAACTAATGAAAAACTGTTTTTT. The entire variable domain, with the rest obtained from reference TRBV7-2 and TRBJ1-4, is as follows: GAGVSQSPSNKVTEKGKDVELRCDPISGHTALYWYRQSLGQGLEFLIYFQGNSAPDKSGLPSDRFSAERTGGSVSTLTIQRTQQEDSAVYLCASSLGGLATNEKLFFGSGTQLSVL.

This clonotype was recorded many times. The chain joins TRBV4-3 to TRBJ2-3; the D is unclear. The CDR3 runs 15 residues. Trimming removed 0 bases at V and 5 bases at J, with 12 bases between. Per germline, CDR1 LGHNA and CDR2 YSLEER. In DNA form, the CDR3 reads TGCGCCAGCAGCCAAGACAGCAATCCCCTAGATACGCAGTATTTT. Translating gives CASSQDSNPLDTQYF.

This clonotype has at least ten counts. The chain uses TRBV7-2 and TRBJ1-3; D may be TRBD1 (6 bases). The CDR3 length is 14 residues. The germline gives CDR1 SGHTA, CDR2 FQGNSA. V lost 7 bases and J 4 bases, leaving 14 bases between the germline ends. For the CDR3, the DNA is TGTGCCAGCACCCGGGGGCTAGGGGGAAACACCATATATTTT. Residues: CASTRGLGGNTIYF.

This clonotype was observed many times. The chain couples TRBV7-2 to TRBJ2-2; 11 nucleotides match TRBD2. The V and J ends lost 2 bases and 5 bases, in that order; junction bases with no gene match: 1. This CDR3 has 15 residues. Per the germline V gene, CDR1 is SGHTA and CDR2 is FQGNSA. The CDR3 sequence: CASSLSSGGTGELFF. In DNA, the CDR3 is TGTGCCAGCAGCTTATCTAGCGGGGGGACCGGGGAGCTGTTTTTT.

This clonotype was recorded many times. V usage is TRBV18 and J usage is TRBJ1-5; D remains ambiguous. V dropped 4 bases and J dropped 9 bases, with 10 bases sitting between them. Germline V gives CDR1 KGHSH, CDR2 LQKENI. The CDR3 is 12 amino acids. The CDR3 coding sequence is TGTGCCAGCTCACTCGACACGGGGCCCCAGCATTTT. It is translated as CASSLDTGPQHF. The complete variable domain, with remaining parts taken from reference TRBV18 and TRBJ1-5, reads NAGVMQNPRHLVRRRGQEARLRCSPMKGHSHVYWYRQLPEEGLKFMVYLQKENIIDESGMPKERFSAEFPKEGPSILRIQQVVRGDSAAYFCASSLDTGPQHFGDGTRLSIL.

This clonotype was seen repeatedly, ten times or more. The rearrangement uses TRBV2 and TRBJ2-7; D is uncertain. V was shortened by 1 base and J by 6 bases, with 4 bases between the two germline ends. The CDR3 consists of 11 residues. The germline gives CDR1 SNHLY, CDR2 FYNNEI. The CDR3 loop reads CASSEVREQYV. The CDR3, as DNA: TGTGCCAGCAGTGAAGTGCGCGAGCAGTACGTC.

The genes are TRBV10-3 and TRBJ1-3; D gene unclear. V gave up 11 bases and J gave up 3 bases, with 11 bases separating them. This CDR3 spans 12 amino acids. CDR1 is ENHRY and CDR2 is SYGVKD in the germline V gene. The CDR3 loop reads CAALRDGNTIYF. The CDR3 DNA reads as TGTGCCGCCCTCCGTGATGGAAACACCATATATTTT.

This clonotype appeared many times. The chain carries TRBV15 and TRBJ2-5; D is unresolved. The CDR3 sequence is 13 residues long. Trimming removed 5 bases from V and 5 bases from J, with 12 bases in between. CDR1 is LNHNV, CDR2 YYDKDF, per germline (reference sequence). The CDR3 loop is CATSFKRSETQYF. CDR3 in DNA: TGTGCCACCAGCTTCAAACGGTCGGAGACCCAGTACTTC.

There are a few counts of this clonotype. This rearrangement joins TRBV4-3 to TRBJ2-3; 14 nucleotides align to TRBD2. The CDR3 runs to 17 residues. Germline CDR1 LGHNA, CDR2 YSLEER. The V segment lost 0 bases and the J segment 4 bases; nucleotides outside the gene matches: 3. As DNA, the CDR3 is TGCGCCAGCAGCCAAGATCGACTAGCGGGGGGGCCAGATACGCAGTATTTT. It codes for CASSQDRLAGGPDTQYF.

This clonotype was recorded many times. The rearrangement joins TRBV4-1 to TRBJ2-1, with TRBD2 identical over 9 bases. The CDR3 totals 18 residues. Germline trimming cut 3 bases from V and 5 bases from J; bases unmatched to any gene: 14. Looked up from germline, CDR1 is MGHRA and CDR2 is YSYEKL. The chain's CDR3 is CASSHMVGRGGLDNEQFF. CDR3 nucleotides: TGCGCCAGCAGCCATATGGTAGGGCGGGGGGGCCTTGACAATGAGCAGTTCTTC.

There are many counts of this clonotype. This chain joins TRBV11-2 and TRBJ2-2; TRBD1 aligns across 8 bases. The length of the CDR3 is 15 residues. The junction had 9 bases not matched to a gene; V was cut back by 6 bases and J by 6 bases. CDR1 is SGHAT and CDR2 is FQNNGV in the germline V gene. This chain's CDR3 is CASRPNRGAPGELFF. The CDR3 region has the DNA TGTGCCAGCAGACCCAACAGGGGGGCTCCCGGGGAGCTGTTTTTT.